These 30 T cell receptor beta chains were sequenced from one sample in a study of TIL therapy for anti-PD-1-resistant metastatic lung cancer (dated by TCRdb to the early 2020s). TCR beta CDR3 regions were amplified from genomic DNA by bias-controlled multiplex PCR with the immunoSEQ v3 hsTCRB kit. Imported from immuneACCESS, the table was reduced by TCRdb to in-frame sequences with V and J called. These copies leave out some clones; in studies compared against another copy, an unresolved V gene accounts for under half, and the cause of the remainder is not known. This sample lists about 52,000 clones; roughly 78% were detected once. The top ten clonotypes cover 4% to 5.5% of the sample. Read against the paper, the sample's time point label means: pre-treatment sample, taken before nivolumab and TIL therapy. Material: blood, obtained at baseline. The origin of the receptors is a woman aged 30-79 years with non-small cell lung cancer.

This chain connects TRBV4-2 to TRBJ1-6; D gene unclear. The germline V and J ends were trimmed by 4 bases and 8 bases, with 9 bases remaining between them. From germline, CDR1 is LGHNA and CDR2 YNFKEQ. The CDR3 loop spans 13 amino acids. The CDR3 coding sequence is TGTGCCAGCAGCCTAAGTCCCCATTCACCCCTCCACTTT. It is translated as CASSLSPHSPLHF.

V usage is TRBV28 and J usage is TRBJ2-3; D unresolved. The V end lost 3 bases, the J end lost 5 bases, and 9 bases lay between the germline ends. The germline V gene has CDR1 MDHEN and CDR2 SYDVKM. The CDR3 runs 13 residues. CDR3 nucleotide sequence: TGTGCCAGCAGTTTCCCGCACGGAGATACGCAGTATTTT. Its protein product is CASSFPHGDTQYF.

The rearrangement joins TRBV6-5 to TRBJ1-5; D is unclear. Deletions cut 5 bases from V and 7 bases from J, with 15 bases between. This CDR3 spans 14 amino acids. From germline, CDR1 is MNHEY and CDR2 SVGAGI. The CDR3 loop is CASSPPPGRQPQHF. The CDR3 nucleotides read TGTGCCAGCAGTCCACCGCCCGGGCGGCAGCCCCAGCATTTT.

The V call is TRBV7-8, the J call TRBJ2-1, with D maybe TRBD2 (9 bases). The CDR3 consists of 18 residues. CDR1 and CDR2 from the germline V gene are SGHVS and FQNEAQ. Trimming cost V 2 bases and J 5 bases, with 22 bases left between them. CDR3 DNA sequence: TGTGCCAGCAGCTTATCAGGGGGCGGAGCGGGGGGTAACAATGAGCAGTTCTTC. This translates into CASSLSGGGAGGNNEQFF.

This clone appeared a few times. The V call is TRBV2, the J call TRBJ1-3; D unclear. Trimming shortened V by 8 bases and J by 0 bases, and 14 bases separated the two germline ends. CDR3 length: 15 amino acids. CDR1 and CDR2 from the germline V gene are SNHLY and FYNNEI. For the CDR3, the DNA is TGTGCCAGCTGGGTGTACCGTTTCTCTGGAAACACCATATATTTT. Translated: CASWVYRFSGNTIYF.

This clone was counted once. The chain carries TRBV28 and TRBJ1-2; no reliable D call. Germline lookup yields CDR1 MDHEN and CDR2 SYDVKM. This CDR3 spans 16 amino acids. V lost 5 bases to trimming and J lost 2 bases, with 18 bases between them. CDR3 amino acids: CASSLLMGVENYGYTF. The CDR3 DNA reads as TGTGCCAGCAGTCTCCTAATGGGTGTTGAGAACTATGGCTACACCTTC.

The CDR3 loop is CASSYRGLGTDTQYF. CDR3 DNA: TGTGCCAGCAGTTACCGTGGACTAGGCACAGATACGCAGTATTTT. The J gene is TRBJ2-3, the V gene TRBV5-4, with 7 positions matching TRBD2. The germline gives CDR1 SGHNT, CDR2 YYREEE (reference sequence). V lost 5 bases, J lost 1 base, and 7 bases stayed unmatched. The CDR3 covers 15 residues.

This clone was counted between two and nine times. The V gene is TRBV19, the J gene TRBJ1-2; D uncertain. V lost 5 bases and J lost 4, with 11 bases in between. The length of the CDR3 is 13 residues. Germline V CDR1 and CDR2: LNHDA, SQIVND (reference sequence). The CDR3 is CASSPGQSYGYTF. CDR3 DNA: TGTGCCAGTAGTCCCGGTCAGTCCTATGGCTACACCTTC. The full variable domain, completed using reference TRBV19 and TRBJ1-2, is DGGITQSPKYLFRKEGQNVTLSCEQNLNHDAMYWYRQDPGQGLRLIYYSQIVNDFQKGDIAEGYSVSREKKESFPLTVTSAQKNPTAFYLCASSPGQSYGYTFGSGTRLTVV.

The J gene is TRBJ1-5, the V gene TRBV5-6, with 7 bases that match TRBD1. The CDR3 has 17 residues. V gave up 4 bases and J gave up 0 bases; unmatched junction bases: 10. CDR1 and CDR2 from the germline V gene are SGHDT and YYEEEE. The CDR3 is CASSQAGTVYSNQPQHF. The CDR3 coding sequence is TGTGCCAGCAGCCAAGCCGGGACAGTGTATAGCAATCAGCCCCAGCATTTT.

CDR3: CASSKEKPGQEAFF. The CDR3, as DNA: TGTGCCAGCAGCAAAGAAAAACCGGGACAGGAAGCTTTCTTT. The chain links TRBV21-1 to TRBJ1-1; the DNA was not compared with TRBD1, the D call given in the table. TRBV21-1 is a pseudogene locus. This CDR3 contains 14 residues.

The V call is TRBV7-9, the J call TRBJ2-1, with 11 bases lining up with TRBD2. CDR3 length: 17 amino acids. Trimming removed 4 bases from V and 4 bases from J; junction bases left unmatched: 9. In germline, CDR1 is SEHNR, CDR2 FQNEAQ (reference sequence). CDR3 region: CASSSILAGEKYNEQFF. The CDR3 coding sequence is TGTGCCAGCAGCTCTATACTAGCGGGGGAGAAATACAATGAGCAGTTCTTC.

V is TRBV18 and J is TRBJ1-1; weak D call: TRBD1 (5 bases). The germline V gene encodes CDR1 KGHSH and CDR2 LQKENI. V was pared by 8 bases and J by 3 bases, with 13 bases between. The CDR3 contains 13 residues. CDR3 sequence (DNA): TGTGCCAGCACACAAATACAGGACACTGAAGCTTTCTTT. It yields the protein CASTQIQDTEAFF.

The gene calls are TRBV5-4 and TRBJ2-1; 9 bases line up with TRBD2. The CDR3 contains 16 residues. V dropped 1 base and J dropped 2; count of bases not matched to a gene: 4. Germline V CDR1 and CDR2: SGHNT, YYREEE (reference sequence). Written as DNA, the CDR3 is TGTGCCAGCAGCTTGTTTCTAGCGGGACCCTACAATGAGCAGTTCTTC. Its protein is CASSLFLAGPYNEQFF.

This clone was observed once. This chain joins TRBV6-5 and TRBJ1-1; D unresolved. Per germline, CDR1 MNHEY and CDR2 SVGAGI. There are 16 residues in the CDR3. Trimming took off 3 bases at V and 0 bases at J, with 14 bases between the two ends. The CDR3 DNA follows: TGTGCCAGCAGTTATAGCCCCGTCAACATGAACACTGAAGCTTTCTTT. Amino acids: CASSYSPVNMNTEAFF.

The chain employs TRBV5-1 and TRBJ2-3; 7 nucleotides align to TRBD2. Trimming took 0 bases from V and 1 from J; bases not matched to a gene: 5. In germline, CDR1 is SGHRS, CDR2 YFSETQ. This CDR3 is 16 amino acids long. CDR3 in amino acids: CASSLEAGVGTDTQYF. The CDR3 DNA is TGCGCCAGCAGCTTGGAGGCGGGAGTAGGCACAGATACGCAGTATTTT. Complete variable domain (other parts from reference TRBV5-1 and TRBJ2-3): KAGVTQTPRYLIKTRGQQVTLSCSPISGHRSVSWYQQTPGQGLQFLFEYFSETQRNKGNFPGRFSGRQFSNSRSEMNVSTLELGDSALYLCASSLEAGVGTDTQYFGPGTRLTVL.

In this sample, this clone turned up a few times. The chain uses TRBV2 and TRBJ1-2; D is perhaps TRBD1 (5 bases). Germline V gene lookup returns CDR1 SNHLY and CDR2 FYNNEI. The CDR3 has 13 amino acids. V was shortened by 6 bases and J by 8 bases, with 16 bases between the two germline ends. CDR3 DNA sequence: TGTGCCAGCAGACTCAGTCCTCAGGGAGGCTACACCTTC. It specifies CASRLSPQGGYTF.

The chain employs TRBV9 and TRBJ1-1; D gene ambiguous. The CDR3 length is 13 residues. The V gene lost 4 bases and the J gene lost 2 bases, with 9 bases spanning the gap. Germline V gene lookup returns CDR1 SGDLS and CDR2 YYNGEE. DNA for the CDR3: TGTGCCAGCAGCCCTCAGTATAACACTGAAGCTTTCTTT. It translates to CASSPQYNTEAFF. The full variable domain, rest sourced from reference TRBV9 and TRBJ1-1, is DSGVTQTPKHLITATGQRVTLRCSPRSGDLSVYWYQQSLDQGLQFLIQYYNGEERAKGNILERFSAQQFPDLHSELNLSSLELGDSALYFCASSPQYNTEAFFGQGTRLTVV.

This chain connects TRBV25-1 to TRBJ2-3, with D unclear. Germline lookup yields CDR1 MGHDK and CDR2 SYGVNS. CDR3 length: 14 residues. V was pared by 3 bases and J by 6 bases, with 13 bases between. The CDR3 protein is CASSDHPNVDTQYF. The CDR3 DNA reads as TGTGCCAGCAGTGACCACCCCAACGTGGATACGCAGTATTTT.

This clone appeared a single time. The chain uses TRBV2 and TRBJ1-2; D remains unclear. V was clipped by 6 bases and J by 12 bases, with 26 bases between them. This CDR3 region has 15 residues. Germline V gene data show CDR1 as SNHLY and CDR2 as FYNNEI. The CDR3 nucleotides are TGTGCCAGCAGGTCCCCTCTAGCCCCCAGTCATAGAGACACCTTC. It encodes CASRSPLAPSHRDTF.

The CDR3 protein is CASSLDRAETQYF. For the CDR3, the DNA is TGTGCCAGCAGCTTGGACAGGGCGGAGACCCAGTACTTC. The chain employs TRBV5-4 and TRBJ2-5, with D possibly matching TRBD1 (6 bases). Trimming stripped 0 bases from V and 5 bases from J, with 8 bases between. The CDR3 has 13 amino acids. CDR1 is SGHNT and CDR2 is YYREEE in the germline V gene (reference sequence). Supplemented by reference TRBV5-4 and TRBJ2-5, the full variable domain reads ETGVTQSPTHLIKTRGQQVTLRCSSQSGHNTVSWYQQALGQGPQFIFQYYREEENGRGNFPPRFSGLQFPNYSSELNVNALELDDSALYLCASSLDRAETQYFGPGTRLLVL.

DNA for the CDR3: TGTGCCTTGTACCCGGGACTAGCGGGGGGGGAGGAACCGGGGAATGAGCAGTTCTTC. Protein product: CALYPGLAGGEEPGNEQFF. The V and J genes are TRBV30 and TRBJ2-1, with 16 bases that match TRBD2. Germline trimming cut 7 bases from V and 7 bases from J; bases unmatched to any gene: 19. The CDR3 length is 19 residues. The germline V gene has CDR1 GTSNPN and CDR2 SVGIG (reference sequence).

The chain employs TRBV19 and TRBJ2-2; D not certain. V was trimmed by 6 bases and J by 4 bases, leaving 21 bases between them. CDR1 LNHDA and CDR2 SQIVND come from the germline V gene (reference sequence). This CDR3 has 17 amino acids. CDR3 in DNA: TGTGCCAGTAGACCACCAATCAGGCCCCCGGGCACCGGGGAGCTGTTTTTT. Translated, it gives CASRPPIRPPGTGELFF.

The V gene is TRBV5-1, the J gene TRBJ2-1, with 14 bases identical to TRBD2. This CDR3 is 15 amino acids long. Unmatched junction bases numbered 4, after V lost 6 bases and J lost 5 bases. The germline V gene has CDR1 SGHRS and CDR2 YFSETQ. The DNA of the CDR3 is TGCGCCAGCACCGGACTAGCGGGGGGAGACAATGAGCAGTTCTTC. Its protein product is CASTGLAGGDNEQFF.

The V gene is TRBV21-1, the J gene TRBJ2-7. TRBV21-1 is a documented pseudogene. The CDR3 has 14 residues. CDR3 sequence: CASSKSPGLYEQYF. The DNA of the CDR3 is TGTGCCAGCAGCAAATCGCCGGGCCTATACGAGCAGTACTTC.

The rearrangement joins TRBV6-5 to TRBJ2-5; D is possibly TRBD1 (5 bases). CDR3 length equals 15 residues. Between the trimmed V and J ends, which lost 2 bases and 4 bases, there was a span of 14 bases. Per the germline V gene, CDR1 is MNHEY and CDR2 is SVGAGI. DNA for the CDR3: TGTGCCAGCAGTTACACCCAGGGCATACCAGAGACCCAGTACTTC. It yields the protein CASSYTQGIPETQYF.

V and J are TRBV5-4 and TRBJ1-1; D unclear. The CDR3 length is 14 residues. Looked up from germline, CDR1 is SGHNT and CDR2 is YYREEE (reference sequence). The V gene lost 0 bases and the J gene lost 2 bases, with 8 bases spanning the gap. The CDR3 loop reads CASSLERQNTEAFF. The CDR3 DNA sequence: TGTGCCAGCAGCTTGGAGAGGCAAAACACTGAAGCTTTCTTT.

The chain employs TRBV5-4 and TRBJ2-7; the D gene is possibly TRBD2 (5 bases). The germline CDR1 and CDR2 sequences are SGHNT and YYREEE (reference sequence). The CDR3 is 13 residues long. Trimming removed 0 bases from V and 6 bases from J, with 10 bases in between. CDR3: CASSLVGGTEQYF. CDR3 nucleotides: TGTGCCAGCAGCTTGGTTGGAGGTACCGAGCAGTACTTC.

The chain is built from TRBV7-3 and TRBJ2-5, with TRBD1 matching 10 bases. Per the germline V gene, CDR1 is SGHTA and CDR2 is FQGTGA. Unmatched junction bases numbered 5, after V lost 5 bases and J lost 5 bases. This CDR3 has 14 residues. CDR3 sequence: CASSPRQGAETQYF. The CDR3 coding sequence is TGTGCCAGCAGCCCCAGACAGGGGGCTGAGACCCAGTACTTC.

V usage is TRBV7-9 and J usage is TRBJ1-1; D gene ambiguous. V was shortened by 1 base and J by 10 bases, with 7 bases between the two germline ends. The CDR3 sequence is 11 residues long. Germline V gene data show CDR1 as SEHNR and CDR2 as FQNEAQ (reference sequence). The CDR3 sequence is CASSLGPGAFF. The CDR3 DNA sequence: TGTGCCAGCAGCTTAGGTCCTGGAGCTTTCTTT.

The rearrangement links TRBV13 to TRBJ2-5, with 7 bases aligning to TRBD1. Germline trimming cut 5 bases from V and 3 bases from J; bases unmatched to any gene: 6. Germline loops: CDR1 PRHDT, CDR2 FYEKMQ (reference sequence). CDR3 length: 14 amino acids. CDR3 loop: CASSAWDREETQYF. The CDR3 DNA is TGTGCCAGCAGCGCCTGGGACAGAGAAGAGACCCAGTACTTC.